This record looks at one TCR beta chain sequence and its context. At one end, the junction sequence differs from germline, possibly due to a read error. Reverse transcription of about 0.45 to 1 ug RNA was performed with random hexamers. Amplification of TCR beta CDR3 used immunoSEQ multiplex PCR across 54 Vbeta and 13 Jbeta. Each CDR3 protein gets one entry after TCRdb re-called the immunoSEQ multiplex PCR reads with MiXCR. The profile shows some 260,000 distinct CDR3 sequences, more than 75% of them singletons. These data come from a study of CD8 T cells in Susac syndrome. TCR beta sequencing was performed on blood CD8+ and CD4+ T cells. Both CD4+ and CD8+ T cells were negatively isolated, and TEMRA cells underwent FACS enrichment. Germline V gene sequence: CDR1 KGHDR, CDR2 SFDVKD. The CDR3 length is 15 residues.

The TCR comes from a human donor with multiple sclerosis. This chain joins TRBV24-1 and TRBJ2-1; TRBD1 matches at 11 bases. Sequencing was carried out using CD8+ T cells from PBMCs. The CDR3, as DNA: TGTGCCACCAGCTCCGGGACAGGGGGACACAATGAGCATTTCTTC. Protein sequence: CATSSGTGGHNEHFF.